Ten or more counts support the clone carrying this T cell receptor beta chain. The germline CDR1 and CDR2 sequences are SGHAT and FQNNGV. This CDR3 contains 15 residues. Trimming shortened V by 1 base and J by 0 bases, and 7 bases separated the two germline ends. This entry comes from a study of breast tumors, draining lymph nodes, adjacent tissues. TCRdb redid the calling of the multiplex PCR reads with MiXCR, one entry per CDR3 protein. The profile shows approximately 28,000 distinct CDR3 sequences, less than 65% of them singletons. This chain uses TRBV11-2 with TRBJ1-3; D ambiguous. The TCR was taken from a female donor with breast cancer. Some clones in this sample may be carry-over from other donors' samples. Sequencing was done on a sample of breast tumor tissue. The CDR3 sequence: CASSLGWASGNTIYF. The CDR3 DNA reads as TGTGCCAGCAGCTTAGGTTGGGCCTCTGGAAACACCATATATTTT.